The table lists the clone carrying this T cell receptor beta chain with a few counts. Its antigen is unidentified. TCRdb re-analysed the 5' RACE reads in MiXCR, keeping a single row per CDR3 protein. The sample has around 110,000 distinct CDR3 sequences, around 8% seen once. The entry originates in a study of T cells after yellow fever vaccination. Points from the study as a whole: Peak timing came faster in the weaker secondary response, day 5 versus 15.

The CDR3 sequence is 12 residues long. Between the trimmed V and J ends, which lost 4 bases and 6 bases, there was a span of 10 bases. CDR1 SEHNR and CDR2 FQNEAQ come from the germline V gene (reference sequence). This specimen was CD8+ T cells sorted from PBMCs, taken 45 days after the yellow fever booster vaccination. This receptor was obtained from a young man who received the YFV17D yellow fever vaccine. The chain employs TRBV7-9 and TRBJ2-7; D is possibly TRBD1 (7 bases). Here the CDR3 DNA reads TGTGCCAGCAGCTCGGGGGACAGCGAGCAGTACTTC. It is translated as CASSSGDSEQYF.